Listed below are T cell receptor beta chains from one sample, sequenced in a study of patients and donors after allogeneic stem cell transplantation. From the RT-PCR reads, TCRdb called clonotypes with MiXCR, one entry per CDR3 protein. The sample comprises roughly 880,000 distinct CDR3 sequences, roughly 18% of which are singletons, and around 6% rests with the top ten. The sample taken for sequencing was blood, either unsorted or a sorted T cell fraction (not recorded which). These receptors all stem from a human donor who was either an allogeneic HSCT recipient or a stem cell or donor lymphocyte infusion donor (not recorded which). It is not recorded whose cells these are; they may come from a transplant donor. Both conserved end residues are part of each CDR3. The D gene is left open where the match is weak. A row's size may be missing; if present it is once, few, many or a size class.

abundance	d_gene	v_gene	j_gene	CDR3aa	CDR3nt
NA	NA	TRBV6-5	TRBJ2-1	CASSYSRARDYNEQFF	TGTGCCAGCAGTTACTCTCGAGCCAGGGATTACAATGAGCAGTTCTTC
few	TRBD2	TRBV3-1	TRBJ2-1	CASSQISGRGTYNEQFF	TGTGCCAGCAGCCAAATTAGCGGGAGGGGGACCTACAATGAGCAGTTCTTC
NA	NA	TRBV15	TRBJ1-3	CATSRDPKRRSGNTIYF	TGTGCCACCAGCAGAGACCCGAAGCGACGCTCTGGAAACACCATATATTTT
NA	TRBD2	TRBV5-6	TRBJ2-3	CASSRTSGRSITDTQYF	TGTGCCAGCAGCCGGACTAGCGGGAGATCGATCACAGATACGCAGTATTTT
many	NA	TRBV12-3/TRBV12-4	TRBJ2-7	CASRTGSSYEQYF	TGTGCCAGCAGAACAGGGAGCTCCTACGAGCAGTACTTC
NA	TRBD2	TRBV6-2/TRBV6-3	TRBJ2-3	CASSSGLAGFPYTDTQYF	TGTGCCAGCAGTTCCGGACTAGCGGGTTTCCCCTACACAGATACGCAGTATTTT
NA	NA	TRBV30	TRBJ2-7	CAWSTFGEQYF	TGTGCCTGGAGTACATTTGGCGAGCAGTACTTC
NA	NA	TRBV3-1	TRBJ2-5	CASSQDGGSKETQYF	TGTGCCAGCAGCCAAGATGGGGGCAGTAAGGAGACCCAGTACTTC
NA	NA	TRBV6-6	TRBJ2-7	CASSFNRVDEQYF	TGTGCCAGCAGTTTCAACAGGGTTGACGAGCAGTACTTC
few	TRBD1	TRBV20-1	TRBJ1-1	CSARRTGGAEAFF	TGCAGTGCTAGACGGACAGGGGGCGCTGAAGCTTTCTTT
NA	NA	TRBV10-3	TRBJ1-1	CAISGRGQNTEAFF	TGTGCCATCAGTGGCCGGGGGCAGAACACTGAAGCTTTCTTT
NA	TRBD2	TRBV4-2	TRBJ2-1	CASSPSSGGGDEQFF	TGTGCCAGCAGCCCCTCTAGCGGGGGCGGGGATGAGCAGTTCTTC
few	NA	TRBV12-3/TRBV12-4	TRBJ2-1	CASSLSGSPSYNEQFF	TGTGCCAGCAGTTTGAGCGGAAGCCCCTCCTACAATGAGCAGTTCTTC
NA	NA	TRBV29-1	TRBJ1-4	CSVRDPNEKLFF	TGCAGCGTGCGGGATCCTAATGAAAAACTGTTTTTT
NA	NA	TRBV15	TRBJ2-5	CATSRDRDRRTQYF	TGTGCCACCAGCAGAGATCGAGACCGGAGGACCCAGTACTTC
few	NA	TRBV20-1	TRBJ1-5	CSARDKGVRSSGQPQHF	TGCAGTGCTAGAGATAAGGGTGTTAGGAGTTCCGGTCAGCCCCAGCATTTT
few	NA	TRBV20-1	TRBJ2-7	CSTPGNLEQYF	TGCAGTACTCCTGGAAACCTTGAGCAGTACTTC
few	NA	TRBV28	TRBJ1-4	CASSSPGDEKLFF	TGTGCCAGCAGTTCCCCAGGGGATGAAAAACTGTTTTTT
few	TRBD2	TRBV5-1	TRBJ2-2	CASSPGRGGRANTGELFF	TGCGCCAGCAGCCCCGGTAGGGGCGGGAGGGCGAACACCGGGGAGCTGTTTTTT
NA	TRBD2	TRBV20-1	TRBJ2-1	CSAQLAGDLSYNEQFF	TGCAGTGCCCAACTAGCGGGGGACCTCTCCTACAATGAGCAGTTCTTC
few	TRBD1	TRBV2	TRBJ1-4	CASSERDRGRSNEKLFF	TGTGCCAGCAGTGAAAGGGACAGGGGTCGTTCTAATGAAAAACTGTTTTTT
NA	NA	TRBV3-1	TRBJ1-2	CASSPGGSGGYTF	TGTGCCAGCAGCCCCGGCGGGTCAGGTGGCTACACCTTC
NA	NA	TRBV30	TRBJ2-7	CAWSYSTYEQYF	TGTGCCTGGAGTTATTCCACCTACGAGCAGTACTTC
NA	TRBD2	TRBV10-3	TRBJ2-7	CAITRRTSGGYEQYF	TGTGCCATCACTAGACGGACTAGCGGGGGCTACGAGCAGTACTTC
NA	TRBD1	TRBV7-9	TRBJ2-7	CASSLSGDRSSYEQYF	TGTGCCAGCAGCTTAAGTGGGGACAGGAGCTCCTACGAGCAGTACTTC
few	TRBD2	TRBV5-1	TRBJ2-1	CASSGGTSGHNEQFF	TGCGCCAGCAGCGGGGGGACTAGCGGACACAATGAGCAGTTCTTC
many	NA	TRBV4-1	TRBJ2-1	CASSQVFNNEQFF	TGCGCCAGCAGCCAAGTCTTTAACAATGAGCAGTTCTTC
NA	TRBD2	TRBV15	TRBJ2-5	CATSRDESGGAETQYF	TGTGCCACCAGCAGAGATGAGAGCGGGGGGGCGGAGACCCAGTACTTC
many	NA	TRBV24-1	TRBJ2-3	CATSETTLKLTQYF	TGTGCCACCAGTGAGACCACCTTGAAACTCACGCAGTATTTT
many	NA	TRBV4-3	TRBJ2-1	CASSQELGGLTYNEQFF	TGCGCCAGCAGCCAAGAATTAGGCGGCCTGACCTACAATGAGCAGTTCTTC
many	TRBD2	TRBV12-3/TRBV12-4	TRBJ2-7	CASSFRGGYEQYF	TGTGCCAGCAGTTTTCGCGGGGGATACGAGCAGTACTTC
many	TRBD2	TRBV5-1	TRBJ2-1	CASGREGYYNEQFF	TGCGCCAGCGGAAGGGAGGGGTACTACAATGAGCAGTTCTTC
NA	TRBD2	TRBV27	TRBJ2-7	CASRAGGTEYEQYF	TGTGCCAGCAGAGCGGGGGGGACTGAATACGAGCAGTACTTC
NA	NA	TRBV9	TRBJ2-7	CASSARTGPTYEQYF	TGTGCCAGCAGCGCCAGGACTGGCCCGACCTACGAGCAGTACTTC
few	NA	TRBV10-3	TRBJ2-5	CAISGVEETQYF	TGTGCCATCAGTGGGGTGGAAGAGACCCAGTACTTC
few	TRBD2	TRBV7-3	TRBJ2-1	CASSLTAGDSYNEQFF	TGTGCCAGCAGCTTAACAGCGGGGGACTCTTACAATGAGCAGTTCTTC
NA	NA	TRBV6-2/TRBV6-3	TRBJ2-7	CASRVGGSRGEQYF	TGTGCCAGCAGGGTAGGTGGCAGCCGGGGGGAGCAGTACTTC
NA	NA	TRBV6-1	TRBJ2-1	CASTWGRGNNEQFF	TGTGCCAGCACCTGGGGGCGGGGGAACAATGAGCAGTTCTTC
NA	NA	TRBV20-1	TRBJ1-2	CSAEGGRGNYGYTF	TGCAGTGCAGAAGGAGGCAGAGGAAACTATGGCTACACCTTC
NA	NA	TRBV2	TRBJ1-3	CASRGTGGNTIYF	TGTGCCAGCAGAGGGACTGGCGGAAACACCATATATTTT
NA	NA	TRBV20-1	TRBJ1-5	CSARGGGASGQPQHF	TGCAGTGCTAGAGGGGGGGGGGCTTCAGGTCAGCCCCAGCATTTT
few	NA	TRBV5-6	TRBJ2-2	CASSRDAGELFF	TGTGCCAGCAGCAGGGATGCCGGGGAGCTGTTTTTT
many	NA	TRBV12-3/TRBV12-4	TRBJ2-7	CASSLAESYEQYF	TGTGCCAGCAGCTTAGCGGAGTCCTACGAGCAGTACTTC
NA	TRBD1	TRBV20-1	TRBJ1-2	CSARDPDRGSYGYTF	TGCAGTGCTAGGGATCCGGACAGGGGGAGCTATGGCTACACCTTC
many	NA	TRBV12-3/TRBV12-4	TRBJ2-4	CASSPLTGGNIQYF	TGTGCCAGCAGTCCTTTGACAGGAGGGAACATTCAGTACTTC
few	NA	TRBV18	TRBJ1-3	CASSPFESSGNTIYF	TGTGCCAGCTCCCCATTCGAGAGTTCTGGAAACACCATATATTTT
few	NA	TRBV5-1	TRBJ2-4	CASRLDNIAKNIQYF	TGCGCCAGCAGGCTGGACAACATAGCCAAAAACATTCAGTACTTC
NA	NA	TRBV25-1	TRBJ1-6	CASSEWEGTSSPLHF	TGTGCCAGCAGTGAATGGGAAGGGACGAGTTCACCCCTCCACTTT
NA	TRBD1	TRBV6-2/TRBV6-3	TRBJ1-2	CASSYHRGSNYGYTF	TGTGCCAGCAGTTACCACAGGGGCTCTAACTATGGCTACACCTTC